Given below is one T cell receptor beta chain in context. This sample was taken from a study of neoadjuvant anti-PD-1 for oral cavity cancer. Stage II-IVA oral cavity squamous cell carcinoma was new and untreated by systemic or radiation therapy. The repertoire was sequenced with immunoSEQ multiplex PCR; TCRdb's copy has only in-frame clones and lacks some. The sample records 15,000 or so clones, 55% to 65% being singletons. V trimming: 6 bases; J trimming: 6 bases; junction bases outside the gene matches: 14. Germline V gene sequence: CDR1 WSHSY, CDR2 SAAADI. This CDR3 region has 16 residues. The rearrangement links TRBV10-2 to TRBJ2-7, with 10 bases matching TRBD2. The specimen comprised PBMCs, sampled before nivolumab (anti-PD-1) treatment. This clonotype originated in a person aged 35-79 years with oral cavity squamous cell carcinoma. The CDR3 protein is CASSQIQPGLAFEQYF. Written as DNA, the CDR3 is TGCGCCAGCAGCCAGATCCAACCGGGACTAGCGTTCGAGCAGTACTTC.